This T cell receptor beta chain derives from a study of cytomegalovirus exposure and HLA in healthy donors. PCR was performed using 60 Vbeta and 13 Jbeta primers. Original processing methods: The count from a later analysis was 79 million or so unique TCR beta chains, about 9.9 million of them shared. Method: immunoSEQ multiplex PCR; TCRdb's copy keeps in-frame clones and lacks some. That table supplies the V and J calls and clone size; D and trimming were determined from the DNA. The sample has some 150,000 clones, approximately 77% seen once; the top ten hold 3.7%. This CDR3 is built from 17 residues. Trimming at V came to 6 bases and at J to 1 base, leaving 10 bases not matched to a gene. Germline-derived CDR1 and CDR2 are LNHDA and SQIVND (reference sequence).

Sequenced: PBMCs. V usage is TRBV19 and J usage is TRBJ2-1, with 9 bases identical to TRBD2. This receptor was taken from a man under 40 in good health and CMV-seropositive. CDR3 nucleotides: TGTGCCAGTAGCCTAAAAGCGGGGGGTTCTTCCTACAATGAGCAGTTCTTC. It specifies CASSLKAGGSSYNEQFF.